This T cell receptor (beta chain) was captured in a study of blood T cell repertoires in COVID-19. For the study at large: The origin of the acute and convalescent COVID-19 samples was the United States, Italy and Spain. PBMCs, B-cell-depleted T cells, or T cells provided the cDNA or gDNA that made up the material.

This CDR3 is built from 16 residues. Trimming cost V 4 bases and J 0 bases, with 16 bases left between them. Germline V gene sequence: CDR1 MNHEY, CDR2 SVGAGI. As originally analysed: Amplification of reference gene primers was used by the study to estimate nucleated cell counts. Measured with immunoSEQ multiplex PCR; TCRdb has only the in-frame clones, and not every one. For V, J and clone size, that table is used; D and trimming come from the DNA. The data contain about 150,000 clones, approximately 88% of them singletons. The specimen was peripheral blood. V and J are TRBV6-5 and TRBJ2-7; the D gene is possibly TRBD2 (6 bases). The source is a man aged 65 to 85 with acute or convalescent COVID-19. CDR3 nucleotide sequence: TGTGCCAGCAGTTCCCGTCATAGCGGAAGCTCCTACGAGCAGTACTTC. Protein sequence: CASSSRHSGSSYEQYF.